These 22 T cell receptor beta chains were all obtained from the same sample, sequenced in a study of blood T cell repertoires in COVID-19. Assay used: immunoSEQ multiplex PCR; TCRdb lists only in-frame clones, some missing. The sample has about 110,000 clones; around four fifths are singletons. Sample: peripheral blood. All receptors come from an older man with acute or convalescent COVID-19.

This clone was counted ten times or more. The genes are TRBV19 and TRBJ1-5, with a weak D call TRBD1 (5 bases). The length of the CDR3 is 12 residues. Trimming shortened V by 11 bases and J by 0 bases, and 8 bases separated the two germline ends. CDR1 is LNHDA, CDR2 SQIVND, per germline (reference sequence). For the CDR3, the DNA is TGTGCCGGGGACTATAGCAATCAGCCCCAGCATTTT. Amino acids: CAGDYSNQPQHF.

This chain connects TRBV19 to TRBJ2-3; D might be TRBD1 (5 bases). CDR1 LNHDA and CDR2 SQIVND come from the germline V gene (reference sequence). Trimming removed 1 base at V and 4 bases at J, with 12 bases between. The CDR3 runs to 15 residues. The CDR3 spells CASSIGRQGADTQYF. The CDR3 DNA reads as TGTGCCAGTAGTATAGGACGTCAGGGTGCAGATACGCAGTATTTT.

This sequence joins TRBV10-3 and TRBJ2-2, with TRBD1 identical over 10 bases. The CDR3 has 14 amino acids. V lost 7 bases, J lost 5 bases, and 4 bases stayed unmatched. The V gene's germline CDR1 is ENHRY and CDR2 SYGVKD. The CDR3, as DNA: TGTGCCATCAACCGACAGGGGGCAACCGGGGAGCTGTTTTTT. This sequence encodes CAINRQGATGELFF.

The chain's CDR3 is CASSQVEGGAKNIQYF. CDR3 DNA sequence: TGTGCCAGCAGCCAAGTGGAGGGTGGGGCCAAAAACATTCAGTACTTC. The rearrangement uses TRBV14 and TRBJ2-4, with TRBD2 as a possible D gene (6 bases). V was shortened by 1 base and J by 1 base, with 11 bases between the two germline ends. Germline lookup yields CDR1 SGHDN and CDR2 FVKESK. There are 16 residues in the CDR3.

J is TRBJ1-2 and V is TRBV18, with TRBD1 matching 9 bases. This CDR3 region has 16 residues. Germline CDR1 reads KGHSH; CDR2 reads LQKENI. Losses at the gene ends were 4 bases for V and 5 bases for J; bases not matched to a gene: 11. For the CDR3, the DNA is TGTGCCAGCTCACTAGATCGGACAGGGGCTCGGTATGGCTACACCTTC. It encodes CASSLDRTGARYGYTF.

This clone appeared a few times. The chain has TRBV14 and TRBJ1-1; D may be TRBD1 (6 bases). Germline V gene sequence: CDR1 SGHDN, CDR2 FVKESK. CDR3 size: 13 residues. With 4 bases removed from V and 6 bases from J, the gap between germline ends came to 12 bases. CDR3 in DNA: TGTGCCAGCAGCCCTACAGGGATCGCTGAAGCTTTCTTT. It encodes CASSPTGIAEAFF.

The chain joins TRBV18 to TRBJ1-4, with D possibly matching TRBD1 (6 bases). The ends were cut back, 4 bases at V and 7 bases at J, with 13 bases in the middle. There are 14 residues in the CDR3. Per germline, CDR1 KGHSH and CDR2 LQKENI. The CDR3 is CASSQGQQGEKLFF. The CDR3 coding sequence is TGTGCCAGCTCACAAGGTCAACAGGGTGAAAAACTGTTTTTT. The full variable domain, completed using reference TRBV18 and TRBJ1-4, is NAGVMQNPRHLVRRRGQEARLRCSPMKGHSHVYWYRQLPEEGLKFMVYLQKENIIDESGMPKERFSAEFPKEGPSILRIQQVVRGDSAAYFCASSQGQQGEKLFFGSGTQLSVL.

V is TRBV7-3 and J is TRBJ2-1, with 7 bases matching TRBD1. CDR3 length equals 14 residues. The V gene's germline CDR1 is SGHTA and CDR2 FQGTGA. V gave up 5 bases and J gave up 5 bases; unmatched junction bases: 6. In nucleotides, the CDR3 is TGTGCCAGCAGCCCCGGACAGGCAAACAATGAGCAGTTCTTC. This sequence encodes CASSPGQANNEQFF.

V gene TRBV6-5 combines with J gene TRBJ1-2; a weak D match, TRBD1 (6 bases). Per germline, CDR1 MNHEY and CDR2 SVGAGI. This CDR3 is 14 amino acids long. V was clipped by 4 bases and J by 7 bases, with 16 bases between them. The CDR3 coding sequence is TGTGCCAGCAGTTGGGCGGACAGCAGACGTGGCTACACCTTC. It translates to CASSWADSRRGYTF.

The V and J genes are TRBV12-3 or TRBV12-4 and TRBJ1-2; weak D call: TRBD1 (5 bases). The CDR3 is 13 residues long. The V end lost 5 bases, the J end lost 4 bases, and 11 bases lay between the germline ends. The CDR3 region is CASSPDSPYGYTF. The CDR3 bases are TGTGCCAGCAGTCCCGACAGTCCCTATGGCTACACCTTC.

The chain carries TRBV10-1 and TRBJ2-7; TRBD1 aligns across 10 bases. With V trimmed by 4 bases and J by 2 bases, 2 bases remained unmatched. The CDR3 is made up of 14 amino acids. The germline gives CDR1 WNHNN, CDR2 SYGVQD (reference sequence). The CDR3 loop reads CASSVGTGAYEQYF. In nucleotides, the CDR3 is TGCGCCAGCAGTGTAGGGACAGGGGCCTACGAGCAGTACTTC.

CDR3 in amino acids: CASSTSGVGEQYF. The CDR3 nucleotides read TGCGCCAGCAGCACTAGCGGGGTCGGCGAGCAGTACTTC. V usage is TRBV10-1 and J usage is TRBJ2-7, with TRBD2 matching 10 bases. Trimming at V came to 6 bases and at J to 6 bases, leaving 5 bases not matched to a gene. The CDR3 length is 13 residues. Germline lookup yields CDR1 WNHNN and CDR2 SYGVQD (reference sequence).

The chain combines TRBV6-2 or TRBV6-3 with TRBJ2-1; tentatively, D is TRBD2 (6 bases). CDR1 and CDR2 from the germline V gene are MNHEY and SVGEGT. Trimming left V 2 bases short and J 7 bases short, with 15 bases between. CDR3 length: 15 residues. This CDR3 is CASSYDRAGSNEQFF. The CDR3 nucleotides read TGTGCCAGCAGTTACGATAGGGCGGGATCAAATGAGCAGTTCTTC.

The chain recombines TRBV3-1 (or the pseudogene TRBV3-2) with TRBJ2-5; D possibly corresponds to TRBD2 (5 bases). This CDR3 is 12 amino acids long. The V and J ends lost 1 base and 7 bases respectively, with 7 bases between them. Germline values: CDR1 LGHDT, CDR2 YNNKEL (reference sequence). The CDR3 is CASSQARGTQYF. CDR3 coding DNA: TGTGCCAGCAGCCAAGCCCGGGGGACCCAGTACTTC.

This sequence joins TRBV2 and TRBJ2-5; 8 positions match TRBD1. Germline V gene sequence: CDR1 SNHLY, CDR2 FYNNEI. V gave up 6 bases and J gave up 1 base; unmatched junction bases: 4. The CDR3 runs to 14 residues. The CDR3: CASRPDRGQETQYF. The CDR3 nucleotides read TGTGCCAGCAGACCCGACAGGGGCCAAGAGACCCAGTACTTC. The variable domain in full, completed from reference TRBV2 and TRBJ2-5, reads EPEVTQTPSHQVTQMGQEVILRCVPISNHLYFYWYRQILGQKVEFLVSFYNNEISEKSEIFDDQFSVERPDGSNFTLKIRSTKLEDSAMYFCASRPDRGQETQYFGPGTRLLVL.

The chain employs TRBV18 and TRBJ2-3, with D unclear. Between the trimmed V and J ends, which lost 3 bases and 1 base, there was a span of 5 bases. Germline V gene sequence: CDR1 KGHSH, CDR2 LQKENI. The CDR3 consists of 13 residues. The CDR3 DNA sequence: TGTGCCAGCTCACCCCCCGGCACAGATACGCAGTATTTT. It specifies CASSPPGTDTQYF.

As to this clone: Other DNA variants within this sample encode the same CDR3. The chain carries TRBV7-2 and TRBJ2-3; unclear D gene. CDR1 is SGHTA, CDR2 FQGNSA, per germline. The CDR3 sequence is 12 residues long. The V end lost 5 bases, the J end lost 2 bases, and 5 bases lay between the germline ends. CDR3 DNA: TGTGCCAGCAGCCCGTACACAGATACGCAGTATTTT. It is translated as CASSPYTDTQYF.

This clone was seen only a few times. The V call is TRBV2, the J call TRBJ1-5; D gene unclear. The CDR3 runs 14 residues. Trimming took off 3 bases at V and 0 bases at J, with 6 bases between the two ends. From germline, CDR1 is SNHLY and CDR2 FYNNEI. CDR3 in amino acids: CASSERYSNQPQHF. The CDR3 DNA follows: TGTGCCAGCAGTGAGCGATATAGCAATCAGCCCCAGCATTTT.

The rearrangement joins TRBV6-5 to TRBJ2-3; 9 nucleotides agree with TRBD1. The germline CDR1 and CDR2 sequences are MNHEY and SVGAGI. The V and J ends lost 7 bases and 6 bases, in that order; junction bases with no gene match: 8. The length of the CDR3 is 14 residues. CDR3: CASKTGTGSDTQYF. The CDR3 region has the DNA TGTGCCAGCAAAACCGGGACAGGGAGCGATACGCAGTATTTT.

The chain is built from TRBV7-8 and TRBJ2-1, with TRBD1 matching over 9 bases. CDR3 length equals 16 residues. The ends lost 5 bases at V and 3 bases at J; junction bases unmatched: 8. Germline CDR1 and CDR2: SGHVS and FQNEAQ. CDR3 DNA sequence: TGTGCCAGCAGCCAACCCTCGGGACAGGGCTACAATGAGCAGTTCTTC. Translated: CASSQPSGQGYNEQFF.

The rearrangement uses TRBV6-5 and TRBJ1-1; no clear D gene. The CDR3 has 13 residues. Trimming removed 4 bases at V and 3 bases at J, with 9 bases between. CDR1 and CDR2 (germline): MNHEY, SVGAGI. For the CDR3, the DNA is TGTGCCAGCAGTTTTACTAGGGACACTGAAGCTTTCTTT. Its translation is CASSFTRDTEAFF.

This chain joins TRBV7-3 and TRBJ1-1; D gene uncertain. Germline CDR1 and CDR2: SGHTA and FQGTGA. The V end lost 0 bases, the J end lost 1 base, and 9 bases lay between the germline ends. The CDR3 is 15 amino acids. CDR3 sequence: CASSLTPSGNTEAFF. CDR3 DNA sequence: TGTGCCAGCAGCTTAACCCCCAGTGGGAACACTGAAGCTTTCTTT.